These 31 T cell receptor beta chains were sequenced from one sample in a study of glioma-infiltrating T cells after dendritic cell vaccination. Profiled with immunoSEQ multiplex PCR; TCRdb holds only in-frame clones, not every one. Of tens of thousands of clones listed, roughly four fifths are singletons. Source: blood, taken before dendritic cell vaccination. The receptor source for this set is a human donor with glioblastoma.

V usage is TRBV6-1 and J usage is TRBJ2-3; 7 positions match TRBD1. Per germline, CDR1 MNHNS and CDR2 SASEGT. This CDR3 has 15 residues. The J segment lost 1 base and the V segment lost 4 bases, leaving 5 bases of the junction unmatched. The CDR3 DNA reads as TGTGCCAGCAGTGGGAGACAGGGTGGCACAGATACGCAGTATTTT. This sequence encodes CASSGRQGGTDTQYF.

The J gene is TRBJ2-1, the V gene TRBV6-1, with 12 nucleotides matching TRBD2. There are 14 residues in the CDR3. From germline, CDR1 is MNHNS and CDR2 SASEGT. With 2 bases clipped from V and 10 bases from J, the junction kept 3 bases outside the gene matches. The CDR3 DNA follows: TGTGCCAGCAGTGAACAAGGACTAGCGGGAGAGCAGTTCTTC. It specifies CASSEQGLAGEQFF.

V and J are TRBV7-9 and TRBJ2-1, with D possibly matching TRBD2 (5 bases). The CDR3 contains 14 residues. Trimming shortened V by 5 bases and J by 5 bases, and 13 bases separated the two germline ends. The germline V gene has CDR1 SEHNR and CDR2 FQNEAQ (reference sequence). The CDR3 here is CASSRGDYNNEQFF. The DNA of the CDR3 is TGTGCCAGCAGCCGGGGAGACTACAACAATGAGCAGTTCTTC.

The rearrangement uses TRBV5-1 and TRBJ2-1, with a possible D match to TRBD2 (6 bases). With 0 bases removed from V and 4 bases from J, the gap between germline ends came to 17 bases. The germline CDR1 and CDR2 sequences are SGHRS and YFSETQ. The CDR3 is made up of 17 amino acids. Here the CDR3 DNA reads TGCGCCAGCAGCTTGGTATCGGGAGCAGATTGGTACAATGAGCAGTTCTTC. Translating gives CASSLVSGADWYNEQFF. Filled out from reference TRBV5-1 and TRBJ2-1, the complete variable domain reads KAGVTQTPRYLIKTRGQQVTLSCSPISGHRSVSWYQQTPGQGLQFLFEYFSETQRNKGNFPGRFSGRQFSNSRSEMNVSTLELGDSALYLCASSLVSGADWYNEQFFGPGTRLTVL.

V usage is TRBV19 and J usage is TRBJ2-2, with 15 bases identical to TRBD2. The CDR3 is made up of 19 amino acids. Trimming at V came to 9 bases and at J to 3 bases, leaving 14 bases not matched to a gene. Germline V gene data show CDR1 as LNHDA and CDR2 as SQIVND (reference sequence). Here the CDR3 DNA reads TGTGCCAGCACTATGCTAGGACTAGCGGGGGGGCGAGACACCGGGGAGCTGTTTTTT. Its protein product is CASTMLGLAGGRDTGELFF.

This clone was detected once. The V and J genes are TRBV6-5 and TRBJ2-6; TRBD1 is a possible D gene (5 bases). V dropped 0 bases and J dropped 4 bases, with 10 bases sitting between them. The CDR3 is made up of 16 amino acids. Germline V gene data show CDR1 as MNHEY and CDR2 as SVGAGI. The CDR3 DNA reads as TGTGCCAGCAGTTACTCGAAGGGGTTGGGGGCCAACGTCCTGACTTTC. It encodes CASSYSKGLGANVLTF.

As regards this clone: This sample includes further DNA sequences coding for the same CDR3. The chain has TRBV15 and TRBJ1-3, with TRBD1 matching 7 bases. V dropped 0 bases and J dropped 4; count of bases not matched to a gene: 3. The germline gives CDR1 LNHNV, CDR2 YYDKDF (reference sequence). CDR3 length: 15 residues. CDR3: CATSRDRQGGNTIYF. The CDR3 coding sequence is TGTGCCACCAGCAGAGATCGACAGGGCGGAAACACCATATATTTT.

This clone has a single count. The V call is TRBV7-6, the J call TRBJ1-4, with a tentative D call TRBD1 (6 bases). The CDR3 length is 17 residues. V was clipped by 3 bases and J by 10 bases, with 24 bases between them. Per germline, CDR1 SGHVS and CDR2 FNYEAQ. CDR3 residues: CASSFSREQGQDGKLFF. The CDR3 DNA follows: TGTGCCAGCAGCTTTTCCCGAGAACAGGGCCAGGACGGAAAACTGTTTTTT.

The chain couples TRBV5-1 to TRBJ1-6; D call uncertain. The germline CDR1 and CDR2 sequences are SGHRS and YFSETQ. The CDR3 runs 14 residues. V lost 3 bases and J 8 bases, leaving 12 bases between the germline ends. Here the CDR3 reads CASSYELGDSPLHF. As DNA, the CDR3 is TGCGCCAGCAGCTACGAACTCGGGGATTCACCCCTCCACTTT. The full variable domain, rest sourced from reference TRBV5-1 and TRBJ1-6, is KAGVTQTPRYLIKTRGQQVTLSCSPISGHRSVSWYQQTPGQGLQFLFEYFSETQRNKGNFPGRFSGRQFSNSRSEMNVSTLELGDSALYLCASSYELGDSPLHFGNGTRLTVT.

This chain uses TRBV9 with TRBJ2-1, with a possible D match to TRBD2 (7 bases). Germline V gene lookup returns CDR1 SGDLS and CDR2 YYNGEE. The V and J ends lost 3 bases and 4 bases respectively, with 17 bases between them. The CDR3 totals 16 residues. The CDR3 bases are TGTGCCAGCAGCGGCCAGGGGACTAACCTTTACAATGAGCAGTTCTTC. It is translated as CASSGQGTNLYNEQFF. The variable domain in full, with the rest retrieved from reference TRBV9 and TRBJ2-1, is DSGVTQTPKHLITATGQRVTLRCSPRSGDLSVYWYQQSLDQGLQFLIQYYNGEERAKGNILERFSAQQFPDLHSELNLSSLELGDSALYFCASSGQGTNLYNEQFFGPGTRLTVL.

Only a few counts were recorded for this clone. The V and J genes are TRBV5-6 and TRBJ1-2; D is undetermined. This CDR3 has 14 residues. Germline assignment: CDR1 SGHDT and CDR2 YYEEEE. Trimming removed 2 bases at V and 0 bases at J, with 8 bases between. The CDR3 nucleotides read TGTGCCAGCAGCTTCAGGCGAGCTAACTATGGCTACACCTTC. Translation: CASSFRRANYGYTF. Using reference TRBV5-6 and TRBJ1-2 for the parts outside the CDR3, the full variable domain is DAGVTQSPTHLIKTRGQQVTLRCSPKSGHDTVSWYQQALGQGPQFIFQYYEEEERQRGNFPDRFSGHQFPNYSSELNVNALLLGDSALYLCASSFRRANYGYTFGSGTRLTVV.

The V gene is TRBV19, the J gene TRBJ2-1; 8 bases fit TRBD1. CDR1 and CDR2 (germline): LNHDA, SQIVND (reference sequence). CDR3 length: 17 residues. Unmatched junction bases numbered 5, after V lost 1 base and J lost 0 bases. The CDR3 region has the DNA TGTGCCAGTAGTATAGGTTGGGACAGGAGCTCCTACAATGAGCAGTTCTTC. It translates to CASSIGWDRSSYNEQFF.

The rearrangement joins TRBV5-1 to TRBJ2-3; tentative D call: TRBD1 (6 bases). The CDR3 runs to 15 residues. Trimming shortened V by 3 bases and J by 2 bases, and 13 bases separated the two germline ends. In germline, CDR1 is SGHRS, CDR2 YFSETQ. CDR3 sequence: CASSSGTPVTDTQYF. CDR3 DNA sequence: TGCGCCAGCAGCTCCGGGACACCGGTCACAGATACGCAGTATTTT.

The J gene is TRBJ2-6, the V gene TRBV27, with D perhaps TRBD2 (6 bases). CDR1 and CDR2 from the germline V gene are MNHEY and SMNVEV (reference sequence). This CDR3 is built from 15 residues. V was pared by 5 bases and J by 1 base, with 9 bases between. The CDR3 DNA follows: TGTGCCAGCAGTAGGGAGGCATCTGGGGCCAACGTCCTGACTTTC. Protein product: CASSREASGANVLTF.

The CDR3 loop is CASSLPVTEIYTF. The CDR3 DNA reads TGTGCCAGCAGCTTACCTGTGACAGAAATCTACACCTTC. The chain employs TRBV7-2 and TRBJ1-2; maybe TRBD1 (5 bases). The germline gives CDR1 SGHTA, CDR2 FQGNSA. V gave up 2 bases and J gave up 10 bases, with 14 bases separating them. The CDR3 sequence is 13 residues long. Looking up the rest from reference TRBV7-2 and TRBJ1-2 gives the full variable domain: GAGVSQSPSNKVTEKGKDVELRCDPISGHTALYWYRQSLGQGLEFLIYFQGNSAPDKSGLPSDRFSAERTGGSVSTLTIQRTQQEDSAVYLCASSLPVTEIYTFGSGTRLTVV.

DNA for the CDR3: TGTGCCAGCAGCGCGGGGACAGGGCGCTCACCCCTCCACTTT. Translated: CASSAGTGRSPLHF. The rearrangement uses TRBV2 and TRBJ1-6; 9 bases agree with TRBD1. The CDR3 has 14 amino acids. V lost 6 bases to trimming and J lost 10 bases; unmatched junction nucleotides: 7. Germline CDR1 SNHLY, CDR2 FYNNEI.

This clone was seen only once. The chain recombines TRBV5-1 with TRBJ2-7; D perhaps matches TRBD2 (6 bases). V lost 4 bases, J lost 4 bases, and 15 bases lay in between. Germline V lookup: CDR1 SGHRS, CDR2 YFSETQ. The CDR3 runs 14 residues. CDR3 region: CASSPAGGRYEQYF. The DNA of the CDR3 is TGCGCCAGCAGCCCCGCTGGGGGGAGGTACGAGCAGTACTTC.

The V gene is TRBV4-1, the J gene TRBJ1-5; TRBD1 aligns across 8 bases. The CDR3 is 16 residues long. CDR1 is MGHRA and CDR2 is YSYEKL in the germline V gene. J lost 9 bases, V lost 0 bases, and 10 bases had no gene match. CDR3 bases: TGCGCCAGCAGCCAAGATCCCTCCGGGACAGGCAGGCCCCAGCATTTT. Translation: CASSQDPSGTGRPQHF.

This clone has just one count. This chain joins TRBV18 and TRBJ2-2, with unresolved D. This CDR3 comprises 15 residues. CDR1 is KGHSH and CDR2 is LQKENI in the germline V gene. V was shortened by 4 bases and J by 2 bases, with 11 bases between the two germline ends. The CDR3 sequence is CASSRVSGNTGELFF. The CDR3 DNA sequence: TGTGCCAGCTCACGAGTATCAGGAAACACCGGGGAGCTGTTTTTT.

The chain has TRBV10-1 and TRBJ2-3; TRBD2 might be the D (5 bases). Per the germline V gene, CDR1 is WNHNN and CDR2 is SYGVQD (reference sequence). The V gene lost 3 bases and the J gene lost 0 bases, with 13 bases spanning the gap. CDR3 size: 16 residues. CDR3 sequence: CASSDALAESTDTQYF. The CDR3 DNA reads TGCGCCAGCAGTGATGCCCTAGCTGAAAGCACAGATACGCAGTATTTT.

V gene TRBV2 combines with J gene TRBJ2-1; possible D gene TRBD2, 6 bases. The CDR3 runs 14 residues. The V gene's germline CDR1 is SNHLY and CDR2 FYNNEI. V gave up 10 bases and J gave up 4 bases, with 17 bases separating them. The CDR3 DNA sequence: TGTGCCACCGGGACTCGGGCGCTTTACAATGAGCAGTTCTTC. Its translation: CATGTRALYNEQFF.

This sequence joins TRBV6-1 and TRBJ2-4; TRBD2 might be the D (7 bases). CDR3 size: 15 residues. The germline V gene encodes CDR1 MNHNS and CDR2 SASEGT. V was pared by 2 bases and J by 3 bases, with 11 bases between. CDR3 sequence: CASSELGGDKNIQYF. Written as DNA, the CDR3 is TGTGCCAGCAGTGAATTAGGGGGGGACAAAAACATTCAGTACTTC.

V and J are TRBV27 and TRBJ2-7; 7 bases align to TRBD1. With 5 bases clipped from V and 7 bases from J, the junction kept 11 bases outside the gene matches. The CDR3 has 14 amino acids. The germline V gene has CDR1 MNHEY and CDR2 SMNVEV (reference sequence). CDR3 sequence: CASSDGTAASEQYV. In nucleotides, the CDR3 is TGTGCCAGCAGTGACGGGACAGCCGCTTCGGAGCAGTACGTC.

This clone occurred once. The CDR3: CASSLGRGEDTQYF. The CDR3 bases are TGCGCCAGCAGCCTGGGGCGCGGGGAAGATACGCAGTATTTT. The chain links TRBV5-1 to TRBJ2-3; perhaps TRBD2 as D (6 bases). The CDR3 is 14 amino acids. V dropped 4 bases and J dropped 5 bases, with 14 bases sitting between them. Germline loops: CDR1 SGHRS, CDR2 YFSETQ.

The chain recombines TRBV4-1 with TRBJ1-2; 9 bases line up with TRBD1. The V and J ends lost 3 bases and 5 bases, in that order; junction bases with no gene match: 4. CDR1 is MGHRA and CDR2 is YSYEKL in the germline V gene. This CDR3 is 14 amino acids long. The CDR3 DNA follows: TGCGCCAGCAGCCATACGACAGGGGGATATGGCTACACCTTC. This sequence encodes CASSHTTGGYGYTF.

The genes are TRBV11-2 and TRBJ2-1; possible D gene TRBD1, 7 bases. The length of the CDR3 is 15 residues. Germline V gene data show CDR1 as SGHAT and CDR2 as FQNNGV. The V and J ends lost 2 bases and 6 bases respectively, with 14 bases between them. The CDR3 coding sequence is TGTGCCAGCAGCTTAAGGGGGGACAGTCCCAATGAGCAGTTCTTC. Its protein is CASSLRGDSPNEQFF.

The chain couples TRBV7-9 to TRBJ1-5; D not certain. Germline-derived CDR1 and CDR2 are SEHNR and FQNEAQ (reference sequence). The V end lost 4 bases, the J end lost 3 bases, and 13 bases lay between the germline ends. The CDR3 totals 15 residues. In DNA form, the CDR3 reads TGTGCCAGCAGCTCGGGATCGGGAGACAATCAGCCCCAGCATTTT. Translation gives CASSSGSGDNQPQHF.

The V gene is TRBV11-3, the J gene TRBJ2-1; TRBD2 matches 7 bases. V gave up 2 bases and J gave up 5 bases; unmatched junction bases: 3. This CDR3 contains 14 residues. Looked up from germline, CDR1 is SGHNT and CDR2 is YENEEA. The CDR3 nucleotides read TGTGCCAGCAGCTTACTGGCGGGGGACAATGAGCAGTTCTTC. Protein sequence: CASSLLAGDNEQFF.

The chain links TRBV18 to TRBJ2-7; weak D call: TRBD1 (5 bases). The V gene lost 3 bases and the J gene lost 2 bases, with 14 bases spanning the gap. The CDR3 covers 15 residues. Germline CDR1 KGHSH, CDR2 LQKENI. In nucleotides, the CDR3 is TGTGCCAGCTCACCGGAGAGCACAGGCACCTACGAGCAGTACTTC. This sequence encodes CASSPESTGTYEQYF.

V is TRBV7-3 and J is TRBJ2-1, with 9 bases lining up with TRBD1. The CDR3 is 15 amino acids. V lost 1 base to trimming and J lost 9 bases; unmatched junction nucleotides: 7. Germline CDR1 SGHTA, CDR2 FQGTGA. The CDR3 coding sequence is TGTGCCAGCAGCTTAAGCCGGGACAGGGATGCTGAGCAGTTCTTC. This codes for CASSLSRDRDAEQFF. The variable domain in full, completed from reference TRBV7-3 and TRBJ2-1, reads GAGVSQTPSNKVTEKGKYVELRCDPISGHTALYWYRQSLGQGPEFLIYFQGTGAADDSGLPNDRFFAVRPEGSVSTLKIQRTERGDSAVYLCASSLSRDRDAEQFFGPGTRLTVL.

V and J are TRBV7-8 and TRBJ2-2; TRBD2 matches 10 bases. The CDR3 covers 16 residues. J was trimmed by 4 bases and V by 2 bases; bases with no gene match: 4. Germline V gene data show CDR1 as SGHVS and CDR2 as FQNEAQ. CDR3 sequence: CASSLLAGATTGELFF. Written as DNA, the CDR3 is TGTGCCAGCAGCTTACTAGCGGGGGCGACCACCGGGGAGCTGTTTTTT.